The present entry profiles one T cell receptor (beta chain) with its context. Its antigen is currently unknown. This specimen belongs to a study of T cell clones after liver transplantation. Study details: Post-transplant blood was tracked for graft-donor-reactive T cell clones identified in a pre-transplant mixed lymphocyte reaction. Timepoints were pre-transplant, pre-withdrawal, and after withdrawal was completed or failed. Graft-donor-reactive sequences were compared with third-party-reactive TCRbeta sequences from pre-transplant mixed lymphocyte reactions.

V gave up 8 bases and J gave up 10 bases, with 15 bases separating them. The CDR3 totals 13 residues. Germline V lookup: CDR1 SGHTA, CDR2 FQGTGA. Findings and limits, study-wide: Low donor cell numbers restricted donor-reactive repertoire measurement in two subjects.

Profiling relied on immunoSEQ multiplex PCR, and the TCRdb table lists in-frame clones only, not all of them. The data hold fewer than 45,000 clones, with roughly 86% observed a single time. The sample was CD4+ T cells from blood, taken 24 months after liver transplant. The V call is TRBV7-3, the J call TRBJ1-6; no reliable D call. The clonotype comes from a human patient who received a liver transplant. Some T cells here may be from the graft donor. Written as DNA, the CDR3 is TGTGCCAGCTCGGAGGACTTAAGGTCACCCCTCCACTTT. As protein: CASSEDLRSPLHF.